These 14 T cell receptor beta chains came from one sample sequenced in a study of blood T cell repertoires in COVID-19. This table comes from immunoSEQ multiplex PCR, and its TCRdb copy is limited to in-frame clones, with some not included. The sample lists over 50,000 clones, around 87% seen once, with approximately 7% in the top ten. Sequenced input: peripheral blood. The receptors derive from a man in his 60s with acute or convalescent COVID-19.

The chain carries TRBV7-8 and TRBJ2-2; TRBD2 is a possible D gene (5 bases). The CDR3 has 12 amino acids. V was pared by 8 bases and J by 5 bases, with 9 bases between. CDR1 SGHVS and CDR2 FQNEAQ come from the germline V gene. The CDR3 DNA follows: TGTGCCAGCGCACGGGGTACCGGGGAGCTGTTTTTT. Translated, it gives CASARGTGELFF.

CDR3 bases: TGTGCCAGCAGTTTGGCGGCCCCGCGGGTGGATTCACCCCTCCACTTT. This translates into CASSLAAPRVDSPLHF. The gene calls are TRBV27 and TRBJ1-6; D not resolved. Germline CDR1 MNHEY, CDR2 SMNVEV (reference sequence). Trimming took 3 bases from V and 8 from J, leaving 17 bases between them. The CDR3 runs to 16 residues.

The chain uses TRBV6-4 and TRBJ2-1; D not certain. From germline, CDR1 is MRHNA and CDR2 SNTAGT. Trimming took 0 bases from V and 4 from J, leaving 4 bases between them. This CDR3 has 13 residues. The chain's CDR3 is CASSDSPYNEQFF. The DNA for the CDR3 is TGTGCCAGCAGTGACTCTCCGTACAATGAGCAGTTCTTC.

The chain is built from TRBV5-4 and TRBJ1-6; TRBD1 matches 10 bases. The CDR3 has 16 amino acids. CDR1 and CDR2 from the germline V gene are SGHNT and YYREEE (reference sequence). J was trimmed by 6 bases and V by 4 bases; bases with no gene match: 7. CDR3 sequence (DNA): TGTGCCAGCAGCCCCCGGACAGGGGGTAGTAATTCACCCCTCCACTTT. Protein: CASSPRTGGSNSPLHF.

The chain couples TRBV10-3 to TRBJ1-2, with D maybe TRBD1 (6 bases). The V end was cut by 4 bases, the J end by 4 bases, with 19 bases between. CDR1 ENHRY and CDR2 SYGVKD come from the germline V gene. The CDR3 is 16 amino acids. CDR3 residues: CAISGKLQGTAYGYTF. The CDR3 nucleotides read TGTGCCATCAGTGGAAAACTGCAGGGGACGGCCTATGGCTACACCTTC.

The CDR3 region is CASSGSTGRNEQFF. The CDR3 nucleotides are TGTGCCAGTAGTGGGTCAACAGGGAGAAATGAGCAGTTCTTC. The chain links TRBV19 to TRBJ2-1, with TRBD1 as a possible D gene (6 bases). This CDR3 region has 14 residues. CDR1 is LNHDA, CDR2 SQIVND, per germline (reference sequence). Trimming left V 5 bases short and J 7 bases short, with 15 bases between.

V gene TRBV5-1 combines with J gene TRBJ2-2, with 8 positions matching TRBD1. V dropped 4 bases and J dropped 5; count of bases not matched to a gene: 4. The germline CDR1 and CDR2 sequences are SGHRS and YFSETQ. There are 14 residues in the CDR3. The CDR3 here is CASSKDRETGELFF. CDR3 nucleotide sequence: TGCGCCAGCAGCAAGGACAGGGAAACCGGGGAGCTGTTTTTT.

This chain links TRBV14 with TRBJ1-2; D unclear. The CDR3 has 14 residues. Looked up from germline, CDR1 is SGHDN and CDR2 is FVKESK. The V end lost 3 bases, the J end lost 3 bases, and 11 bases lay between the germline ends. In DNA, the CDR3 is TGTGCCAGCAGCCAGTACACCCGGGACTATGGCTACACCTTC. It encodes CASSQYTRDYGYTF.

The rearrangement uses TRBV3-1 (or the pseudogene TRBV3-2) and TRBJ1-5, with D unclear. Per germline, CDR1 LGHDT and CDR2 YNNKEL (reference sequence). The V gene lost 3 bases and the J gene lost 9 bases, with 9 bases spanning the gap. The CDR3 has 12 residues. The CDR3 loop is CASSHPEGPQHF. The DNA for the CDR3 is TGTGCCAGCAGCCACCCTGAGGGGCCCCAGCATTTT.

The chain is built from TRBV2 and TRBJ1-6; 9 nucleotides line up with TRBD1. Germline CDR1 is SNHLY and CDR2 is FYNNEI. The CDR3 covers 15 residues. J was trimmed by 10 bases and V by 6 bases; bases with no gene match: 10. CDR3 nucleotides: TGTGCCAGCAGCCGGGACAGGGAAGTGAAGTCACCCCTCCACTTT. It translates to CASSRDREVKSPLHF. Full variable domain (remainder filled in from reference TRBV2 and TRBJ1-6): EPEVTQTPSHQVTQMGQEVILRCVPISNHLYFYWYRQILGQKVEFLVSFYNNEISEKSEIFDDQFSVERPDGSNFTLKIRSTKLEDSAMYFCASSRDREVKSPLHFGNGTRLTVT.

The chain couples TRBV7-8 to TRBJ1-3; 8 nucleotides line up with TRBD1. The germline V gene has CDR1 SGHVS and CDR2 FQNEAQ. The J segment lost 0 bases and the V segment lost 4 bases, leaving 8 bases of the junction unmatched. CDR3 length equals 17 residues. The CDR3 region has the DNA TGTGCCAGCAGCTCCGGACAGGGACCCATCTCTGGAAACACCATATATTTT. Protein sequence: CASSSGQGPISGNTIYF.

J is TRBJ1-4 and V is TRBV25-1; 11 nucleotides agree with TRBD1. Germline V lookup: CDR1 MGHDK, CDR2 SYGVNS. The junction had 9 bases not matched to a gene; V was cut back by 7 bases and J by 8 bases. CDR3 length: 15 amino acids. DNA for the CDR3: TGTGCCAGCATATCCCCGGGACAGGGGGACGAAAAACTGTTTTTT. It yields the protein CASISPGQGDEKLFF. Full variable domain (rest looked up from reference TRBV25-1 and TRBJ1-4): EADIYQTPRYLVIGTGKKITLECSQTMGHDKMYWYQQDPGMELHLIHYSYGVNSTEKGDLSSESTVSRIRTEHFPLTLESARPSHTSQYLCASISPGQGDEKLFFGSGTQLSVL.

The rearrangement links TRBV5-1 to TRBJ2-2, with 7 bases fitting TRBD2. This CDR3 is built from 15 residues. The junction had 8 bases not matched to a gene; V was cut back by 4 bases and J by 5 bases. CDR1 is SGHRS, CDR2 YFSETQ, per germline. In DNA, the CDR3 is TGCGCCAGCAGCACCGCTAGCGGAGAGACCGGGGAGCTGTTTTTT. Protein product: CASSTASGETGELFF.

The gene calls are TRBV18 and TRBJ1-5, with D maybe TRBD1 (6 bases). The ends were cut back, 6 bases at V and 6 bases at J, with 15 bases in the middle. Germline lookup yields CDR1 KGHSH and CDR2 LQKENI. This CDR3 comprises 14 residues. CDR3 amino acids: CASSPGQSRQPQHF. CDR3 in DNA: TGTGCCAGCTCGCCAGGACAGTCTCGTCAGCCCCAGCATTTT.